The 26 T cell receptor beta chains below come from one sample, sequenced in a study of control samples from healthy donors and cancer patients. Profiled with immunoSEQ multiplex PCR; TCRdb holds only in-frame clones, not every one. The data show about 84,000 clones, with 70% to 85% seen just once and 11% held by the top ten. What was sequenced was PBMCs. The receptors here all came from a man in his fifties or sixties with head and neck cancer.

The V call is TRBV4-2, the J call TRBJ2-5; 9 bases are shared with TRBD1. The CDR3 loop spans 16 amino acids. Trimming cost V 4 bases and J 1 base; bases outside gene matches: 7. Germline lookup yields CDR1 LGHNA and CDR2 YNFKEQ. CDR3 residues: CASSLGTGLGQETQYF. CDR3 coding DNA: TGTGCCAGCAGCCTAGGGACAGGGTTAGGCCAAGAGACCCAGTACTTC.

CDR3 nucleotide sequence: TGTGCCAGCAGTTTAAGGGGCCGGGGGTCCCCACGTAGCACAGATACGCAGTATTTT. Protein: CASSLRGRGSPRSTDTQYF. The J gene is TRBJ2-3, the V gene TRBV27, with D possibly matching TRBD2 (6 bases). The ends were cut back, 2 bases at V and 0 bases at J, with 21 bases in the middle. Germline lookup yields CDR1 MNHEY and CDR2 SMNVEV (reference sequence). The CDR3 sequence is 19 residues long.

V usage is TRBV7-9 and J usage is TRBJ2-1; D might be TRBD2 (6 bases). The CDR3 length is 15 residues. Trimming took 3 bases from V and 5 from J, leaving 14 bases between them. Germline CDR1 and CDR2: SEHNR and FQNEAQ (reference sequence). The DNA for the CDR3 is TGTGCCAGCAGCTTTGCATTAGCGGTCGACAATGAGCAGTTCTTC. Its protein product is CASSFALAVDNEQFF. Supplemented by reference TRBV7-9 and TRBJ2-1, the full variable domain reads DTGVSQNPRHKITKRGQNVTFRCDPISEHNRLYWYRQTLGQGPEFLTYFQNEAQLEKSRLLSDRFSAERPKGSFSTLEIQRTEQGDSAMYLCASSFALAVDNEQFFGPGTRLTVL.

The genes are TRBV7-9 and TRBJ2-5; 12 bases map to TRBD2. Germline CDR1 is SEHNR and CDR2 is FQNEAQ (reference sequence). The J segment lost 5 bases and the V segment lost 2 bases, leaving 6 bases of the junction unmatched. The CDR3 has 16 residues. As DNA, the CDR3 is TGTGCCAGCAGCTTACCCCCCGGACTAGCGGGGGAGACCCAGTACTTC. Translation: CASSLPPGLAGETQYF.

The V gene is TRBV29-1, the J gene TRBJ2-3, with no clear D. The germline gives CDR1 SQVTM, CDR2 ANQGSEA. This CDR3 spans 13 amino acids. Trimming removed 4 bases at V and 6 bases at J, with 14 bases between. The CDR3 DNA follows: TGCAGCGTTGTCAACGGGCCCTCCGATACGCAGTATTTT. Translating gives CSVVNGPSDTQYF.

J is TRBJ2-7 and V is TRBV10-3, with D perhaps matching TRBD2 (5 bases). Germline V CDR1 and CDR2: ENHRY, SYGVKD. The CDR3 runs 17 residues. Trimming stripped 4 bases from V and 5 bases from J, with 24 bases between. CDR3 coding DNA: TGTGCCATCAGTGTCCCACCCGGGAAGGGTGACAACCACGAGCAGTACTTC. It yields the protein CAISVPPGKGDNHEQYF.

This chain connects TRBV5-1 to TRBJ1-6, with 10 bases fitting TRBD1. Germline V gene sequence: CDR1 SGHRS, CDR2 YFSETQ. Trimming at V came to 0 bases and at J to 7 bases, leaving 10 bases not matched to a gene. The CDR3 runs 18 residues. The CDR3 sequence is CASSLGTGTGVVNSPLHF. The CDR3 nucleotides read TGCGCCAGCAGCTTGGGGACCGGGACAGGGGTGGTCAATTCACCCCTCCACTTT.

V is TRBV2 and J is TRBJ1-1, with 9 bases fitting TRBD1. The CDR3 is made up of 15 amino acids. Germline loops: CDR1 SNHLY, CDR2 FYNNEI. The V and J ends lost 4 bases and 0 bases, in that order; junction bases with no gene match: 3. The CDR3, as DNA: TGTGCCAGCAGTGGGGACAGGGAGATGAACACTGAAGCTTTCTTT. The encoded protein is CASSGDREMNTEAFF.

The chain joins TRBV7-6 to TRBJ2-6; tentatively, D is TRBD1 (5 bases). The CDR3 consists of 19 residues. Germline values: CDR1 SGHVS, CDR2 FNYEAQ. Trimming took 1 base from V and 0 from J, leaving 16 bases between them. The CDR3 bases are TGTGCCAGCAGCTTAGTGGGCAGGGCATTTGTCTCTGGGGCCAACGTCCTGACTTTC. Protein: CASSLVGRAFVSGANVLTF.

The chain is built from TRBV6-2 or TRBV6-3 and TRBJ2-2; 9 nucleotides line up with TRBD2. The CDR3 extends over 17 amino acids. From germline, CDR1 is MNHEY and CDR2 SVGEGT. Trimming took 0 bases from V and 0 from J; bases not matched to a gene: 2. The CDR3: CASSYSEREANTGELFF. The CDR3, as DNA: TGTGCCAGCAGTTACTCGGAGCGGGAGGCGAACACCGGGGAGCTGTTTTTT.

V is TRBV11-2 and J is TRBJ2-5, with 7 bases identical to TRBD2. The trim removed 0 bases at V and 7 bases at J, leaving 8 bases unmatched. The CDR3 covers 15 residues. Germline CDR1 SGHAT, CDR2 FQNNGV. CDR3 residues: CASSLEVRPSGTQYF. The DNA of the CDR3 is TGTGCCAGCAGCTTAGAAGTTAGGCCTAGCGGGACCCAGTACTTC.

The J gene is TRBJ2-1, the V gene TRBV7-9; TRBD2 aligns across 7 bases. CDR1 and CDR2 from the germline V gene are SEHNR and FQNEAQ (reference sequence). This CDR3 has 13 amino acids. After removal of 6 bases from V and 3 bases from J, the junction contained 2 bases not matched to a gene. The CDR3 sequence is CASSSSGYNEQFF. The CDR3 nucleotides read TGTGCCAGCAGTTCTAGCGGCTACAATGAGCAGTTCTTC.

In DNA, the CDR3 is TGTGCCAGCAGCCAGAGAGACAGGGGGCACCAGCCCCAGCATTTT. Its translation is CASSQRDRGHQPQHF. This chain connects TRBV5-6 to TRBJ1-5; 10 bases map to TRBD1. V dropped 4 bases and J dropped 7; count of bases not matched to a gene: 8. The CDR3 is made up of 15 amino acids. CDR1 and CDR2 from the germline V gene are SGHDT and YYEEEE. The whole variable domain, filled in from reference TRBV5-6 and TRBJ1-5, reads DAGVTQSPTHLIKTRGQQVTLRCSPKSGHDTVSWYQQALGQGPQFIFQYYEEEERQRGNFPDRFSGHQFPNYSSELNVNALLLGDSALYLCASSQRDRGHQPQHFGDGTRLSIL.

The chain is built from TRBV29-1 and TRBJ2-1; 9 nucleotides match TRBD2. V trimming: 6 bases; J trimming: 8 bases; junction bases outside the gene matches: 8. The length of the CDR3 is 13 residues. Per the germline V gene, CDR1 is SQVTM and CDR2 is ANQGSEA. As DNA, the CDR3 is TGCAGCGTCCAAAGCGGGAGGCGGCATGAGCAGTTCTTC. Its translation: CSVQSGRRHEQFF.

This chain links TRBV20-1 with TRBJ2-3; maybe TRBD2 (6 bases). Trimming took off 3 bases at V and 3 bases at J, with 19 bases between the two ends. Germline loops: CDR1 DFQATT, CDR2 SNEGSKA (reference sequence). The CDR3 has 16 amino acids. The DNA for the CDR3 is TGCAGTGCTAGTAAAAGGGCCACACGGGGGACAGATACGCAGTATTTT. Translating it yields CSASKRATRGTDTQYF.

This chain links TRBV10-3 with TRBJ1-1; D is uncertain. Trimming removed 10 bases at V and 0 bases at J, with 21 bases between. In germline, CDR1 is ENHRY, CDR2 SYGVKD. This CDR3 has 16 residues. The CDR3 nucleotides read TGTGCCACCGAATCCTCTGTTCCGGGAATGAACACTGAAGCTTTCTTT. Translated: CATESSVPGMNTEAFF.

This clone was seen more than once but under ten times. The chain is built from TRBV2 and TRBJ2-1; a possible D gene is TRBD2 (6 bases). CDR3 length: 13 amino acids. The V end was cut by 3 bases, the J end by 16 bases, with 19 bases between. Germline-derived CDR1 and CDR2 are SNHLY and FYNNEI. CDR3 sequence (DNA): TGTGCCAGCAGTGAGGTCCAGCTAGCGTCGAGCTTCTTC. Translated: CASSEVQLASSFF.

The chain is built from TRBV5-1 and TRBJ2-7; D perhaps matches TRBD2 (6 bases). The CDR3 runs to 12 residues. V shed 0 bases and J shed 7 bases, with 8 bases lying between them. CDR1 SGHRS and CDR2 YFSETQ come from the germline V gene. The CDR3 bases are TGCGCCAGCAGCTTGGACCGGGGGGAGCAGTACTTC. Protein: CASSLDRGEQYF.

This clone was seen a handful of times. V gene TRBV29-1 combines with J gene TRBJ2-7; perhaps TRBD1 as D (6 bases). V lost 6 bases to trimming and J lost 6 bases, with 18 bases between them. CDR3 length: 13 amino acids. Germline CDR1 reads SQVTM; CDR2 reads ANQGSEA. This CDR3 is CSVAPGHSAEQYF. The CDR3 bases are TGCAGCGTGGCCCCGGGACATTCGGCCGAGCAGTACTTC.

The V and J genes are TRBV20-1 and TRBJ2-7; D unclear. Germline values: CDR1 DFQATT, CDR2 SNEGSKA (reference sequence). Trimming removed 5 bases at V and 4 bases at J, with 6 bases between. The CDR3 is 10 amino acids. The CDR3 sequence: CSAGAYEQYF. DNA of the CDR3: TGCAGTGCTGGAGCGTACGAGCAGTACTTC.

This clone was seen more than once but under ten times. The chain uses TRBV18 and TRBJ2-3; D gene ambiguous. Trimming took 1 base from V and 5 from J, leaving 4 bases between them. This CDR3 is 12 amino acids long. Germline CDR1 and CDR2: KGHSH and LQKENI. The CDR3 DNA follows: TGTGCCAGCTCACCACTAGAAGATACGCAGTATTTT. Its translation is CASSPLEDTQYF. The entire variable domain, with the rest obtained from reference TRBV18 and TRBJ2-3, is as follows: NAGVMQNPRHLVRRRGQEARLRCSPMKGHSHVYWYRQLPEEGLKFMVYLQKENIIDESGMPKERFSAEFPKEGPSILRIQQVVRGDSAAYFCASSPLEDTQYFGPGTRLTVL.

The chain employs TRBV27 and TRBJ2-7; D gene uncertain. The CDR3 is made up of 14 amino acids. Trimming took off 3 bases at V and 1 base at J, with 10 bases between the two ends. Germline assignment: CDR1 MNHEY and CDR2 SMNVEV (reference sequence). CDR3 amino acids: CASSFYSSSYEQYF. Here the CDR3 DNA reads TGTGCCAGCAGTTTCTATTCAAGTTCCTACGAGCAGTACTTC.

CDR3 amino acids: CASSFSGQGGPGELFF. The CDR3 nucleotides are TGCGCCAGCAGTTTCTCGGGACAGGGTGGTCCCGGGGAGCTGTTTTTT. V gene TRBV5-1 combines with J gene TRBJ2-2; TRBD1 matches at 9 bases. In germline, CDR1 is SGHRS, CDR2 YFSETQ. CDR3 length equals 16 residues. The J segment lost 6 bases and the V segment lost 5 bases, leaving 11 bases of the junction unmatched.

This chain links TRBV5-1 with TRBJ2-2, with unresolved D. Germline V gene sequence: CDR1 SGHRS, CDR2 YFSETQ. The CDR3 runs to 16 residues. V was pared by 2 bases and J by 2 bases, with 13 bases between. CDR3 nucleotides: TGCGCCAGCAGCTTAATACCTCAGCCTAACACCGGGGAGCTGTTTTTT. Its translation is CASSLIPQPNTGELFF.

The chain carries TRBV27 and TRBJ2-2, with 7 bases lining up with TRBD2. The CDR3 sequence is 15 residues long. V lost 3 bases, J lost 3 bases, and 4 bases stayed unmatched. Germline V gives CDR1 MNHEY, CDR2 SMNVEV (reference sequence). The CDR3 here is CASSFGGGYTGELFF. The CDR3, as DNA: TGTGCCAGCAGTTTCGGGGGAGGGTACACCGGGGAGCTGTTTTTT.

The rearrangement uses TRBV6-4 and TRBJ2-2, with 10 bases identical to TRBD2. The CDR3 runs to 16 residues. The trim removed 2 bases at V and 2 bases at J, leaving 2 bases unmatched. Germline V gene sequence: CDR1 MRHNA, CDR2 SNTAGT. CDR3 DNA sequence: TGTGCCAGCAGTGACGGGACTAGCGCAAACACCGGGGAGCTGTTTTTT. Residues: CASSDGTSANTGELFF.